A single sample is the source of the 5 T cell receptor beta chains below, sequenced in a study of PD-1 blockade in classical Hodgkin lymphoma. Clones were read by immunoSEQ multiplex PCR, and TCRdb kept only the in-frame ones, dropping some. The top ten hold less than 2% of the sample, which has over 85,000 clones, 85% to 95% seen once. Time point noted: cycle 4 day 1 (C4D1), after more than five weeks of nivolumab. With no exception, relapse followed autologous stem cell transplantation in all patients, and brentuximab vedotin exposure varied. Specimen: peripheral blood mononuclear cells (PBMCs), collected before the fourth cycle of nivolumab. The receptors were sampled from a human donor with classical Hodgkin lymphoma.

The V call is TRBV15, the J call TRBJ1-3; maybe TRBD1 (5 bases). Trimming cost V 0 bases and J 7 bases, with 13 bases left between them. CDR1 and CDR2 (germline): LNHNV, YYDKDF (reference sequence). The CDR3 is 15 residues long. The CDR3 sequence: CATSREGVGRNTIYF. The CDR3 bases are TGTGCCACCAGCAGAGAGGGGGTCGGTAGGAACACCATATATTTT.

The V and J genes are TRBV10-1 and TRBJ1-1; a possible D gene is TRBD1 (6 bases). The germline gives CDR1 WNHNN, CDR2 SYGVQD (reference sequence). V was clipped by 2 bases and J by 10 bases, with 11 bases between them. The CDR3 spans 12 residues. The CDR3 here is CASSEEGEAAFF. The DNA of the CDR3 is TGCGCCAGCAGTGAGGAGGGGGAGGCAGCTTTCTTT.

The rearrangement joins TRBV6-4 to TRBJ1-1; D not resolved. Between the trimmed V and J ends, which lost 3 bases and 2 bases, there was a span of 10 bases. Per germline, CDR1 MRHNA and CDR2 SNTAGT. The CDR3 is made up of 14 amino acids. Here the CDR3 reads CASSEGGLNTEAFF. The CDR3 DNA reads TGTGCCAGCAGTGAGGGCGGACTAAACACTGAAGCTTTCTTT.

This sequence joins TRBV6-5 and TRBJ1-1; a possible D gene is TRBD1 (5 bases). Germline CDR1 and CDR2: MNHEY and SVGAGI. CDR3 length: 14 residues. Trimming shortened V by 6 bases and J by 0 bases, and 11 bases separated the two germline ends. Written as DNA, the CDR3 is TGTGCCAGCAGGCCCGACAGAATGAACACTGAAGCTTTCTTT. Residues: CASRPDRMNTEAFF.

The rearrangement uses TRBV10-2 and TRBJ2-7; D call uncertain. The length of the CDR3 is 13 residues. Trimming shortened V by 7 bases and J by 2 bases, and 12 bases separated the two germline ends. Germline values: CDR1 WSHSY, CDR2 SAAADI. Here the CDR3 DNA reads TGCGCCAGCACTGGGTCAGGTCCCTACGAGCAGTACTTC. Protein sequence: CASTGSGPYEQYF.